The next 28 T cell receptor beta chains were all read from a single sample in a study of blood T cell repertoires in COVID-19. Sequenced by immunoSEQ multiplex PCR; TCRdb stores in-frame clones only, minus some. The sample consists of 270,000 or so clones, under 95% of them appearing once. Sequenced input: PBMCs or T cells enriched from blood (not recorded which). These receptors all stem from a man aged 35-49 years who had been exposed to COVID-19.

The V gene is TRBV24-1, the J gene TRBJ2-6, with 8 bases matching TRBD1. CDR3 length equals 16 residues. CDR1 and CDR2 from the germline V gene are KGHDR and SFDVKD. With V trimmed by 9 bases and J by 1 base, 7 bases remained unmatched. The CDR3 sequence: CATSGRGLSGANVLTF. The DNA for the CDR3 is TGTGCCACCTCGGGCAGGGGGCTGTCTGGGGCCAACGTCCTGACTTTC.

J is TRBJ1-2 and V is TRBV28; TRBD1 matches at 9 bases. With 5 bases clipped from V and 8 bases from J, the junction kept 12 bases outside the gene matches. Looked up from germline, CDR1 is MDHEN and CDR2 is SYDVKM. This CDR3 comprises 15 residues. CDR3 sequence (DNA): TGTGCCAGCAGTCTCCCGGGACAGGGTACACGAGGCTACACCTTC. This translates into CASSLPGQGTRGYTF.

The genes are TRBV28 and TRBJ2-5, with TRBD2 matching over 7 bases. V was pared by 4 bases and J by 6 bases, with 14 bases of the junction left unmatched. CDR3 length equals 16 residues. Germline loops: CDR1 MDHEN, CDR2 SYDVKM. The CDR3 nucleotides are TGTGCCAGCAGTTCACCCGCTAGCGGCGGTTCGAAGACCCAGTACTTC. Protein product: CASSSPASGGSKTQYF.

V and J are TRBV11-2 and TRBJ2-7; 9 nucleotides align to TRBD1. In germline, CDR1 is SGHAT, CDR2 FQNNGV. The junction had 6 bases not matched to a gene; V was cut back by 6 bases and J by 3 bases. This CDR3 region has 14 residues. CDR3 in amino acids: CASRGQGLFYEQYF. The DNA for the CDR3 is TGTGCCAGCAGGGGACAGGGATTGTTCTACGAGCAGTACTTC. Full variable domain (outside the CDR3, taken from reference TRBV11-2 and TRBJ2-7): EAGVAQSPRYKIIEKRQSVAFWCNPISGHATLYWYQQILGQGPKLLIQFQNNGVVDDSQLPKDRFSAERLKGVDSTLKIQPAKLEDSAVYLCASRGQGLFYEQYFGPGTRLTVT.

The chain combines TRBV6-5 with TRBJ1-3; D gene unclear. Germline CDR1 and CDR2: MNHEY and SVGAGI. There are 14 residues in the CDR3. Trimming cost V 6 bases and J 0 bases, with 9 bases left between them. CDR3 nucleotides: TGTGCCAGCAGACGAGACATCTCTGGAAACACCATATATTTT. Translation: CASRRDISGNTIYF.

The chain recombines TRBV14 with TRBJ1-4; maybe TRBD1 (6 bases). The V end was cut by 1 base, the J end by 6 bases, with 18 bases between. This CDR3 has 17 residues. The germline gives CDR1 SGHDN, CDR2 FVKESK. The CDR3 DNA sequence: TGTGCCAGCAGCCAAGGAGCCGGTTCGTGGGGGCATGAAAAACTGTTTTTT. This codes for CASSQGAGSWGHEKLFF.

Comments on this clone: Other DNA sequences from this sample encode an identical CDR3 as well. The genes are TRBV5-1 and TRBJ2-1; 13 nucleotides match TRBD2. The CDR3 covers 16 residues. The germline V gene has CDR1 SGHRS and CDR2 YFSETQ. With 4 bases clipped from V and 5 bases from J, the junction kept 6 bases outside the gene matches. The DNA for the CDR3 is TGCGCCAGCAGCCCCGGTGGGACTAGCGGGAACAATGAGCAGTTCTTC. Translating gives CASSPGGTSGNNEQFF.

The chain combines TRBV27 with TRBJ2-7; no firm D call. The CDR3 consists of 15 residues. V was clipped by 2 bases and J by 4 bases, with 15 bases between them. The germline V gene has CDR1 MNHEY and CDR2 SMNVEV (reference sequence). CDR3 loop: CASSLSSTFRYEQYF. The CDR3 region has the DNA TGTGCCAGCAGTTTAAGCTCAACGTTCCGGTACGAGCAGTACTTC.

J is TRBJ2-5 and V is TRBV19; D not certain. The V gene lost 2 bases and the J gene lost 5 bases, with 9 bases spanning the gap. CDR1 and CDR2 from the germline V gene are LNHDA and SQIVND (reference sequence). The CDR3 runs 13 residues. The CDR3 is CASSISLPETQYF. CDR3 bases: TGTGCCAGTAGTATAAGCCTCCCGGAGACCCAGTACTTC.

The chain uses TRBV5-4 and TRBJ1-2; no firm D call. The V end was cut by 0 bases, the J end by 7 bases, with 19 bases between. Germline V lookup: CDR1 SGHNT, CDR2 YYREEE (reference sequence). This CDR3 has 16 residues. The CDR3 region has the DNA TGTGCCAGCAGCTTGGCCCTAGGAGGGTTCCCGGGTGGCTACACCTTC. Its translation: CASSLALGGFPGGYTF.

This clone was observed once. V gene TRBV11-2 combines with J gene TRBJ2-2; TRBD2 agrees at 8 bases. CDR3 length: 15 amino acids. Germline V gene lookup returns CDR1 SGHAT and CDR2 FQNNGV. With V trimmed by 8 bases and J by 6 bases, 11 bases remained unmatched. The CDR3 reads CASDPRAGASGELFF. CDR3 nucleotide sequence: TGTGCCAGCGACCCACGAGCGGGGGCGTCCGGGGAGCTGTTTTTT.

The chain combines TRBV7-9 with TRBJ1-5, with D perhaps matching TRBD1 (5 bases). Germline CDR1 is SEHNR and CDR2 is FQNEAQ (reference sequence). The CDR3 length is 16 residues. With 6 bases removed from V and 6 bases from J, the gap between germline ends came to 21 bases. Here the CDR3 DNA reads TGTGCCAGCAGTCCGCAGGGCGCGGTATTTGGTCAGCCCCAGCATTTT. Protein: CASSPQGAVFGQPQHF. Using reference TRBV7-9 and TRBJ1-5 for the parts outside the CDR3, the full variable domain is DTGVSQNPRHKITKRGQNVTFRCDPISEHNRLYWYRQTLGQGPEFLTYFQNEAQLEKSRLLSDRFSAERPKGSFSTLEIQRTEQGDSAMYLCASSPQGAVFGQPQHFGDGTRLSIL.

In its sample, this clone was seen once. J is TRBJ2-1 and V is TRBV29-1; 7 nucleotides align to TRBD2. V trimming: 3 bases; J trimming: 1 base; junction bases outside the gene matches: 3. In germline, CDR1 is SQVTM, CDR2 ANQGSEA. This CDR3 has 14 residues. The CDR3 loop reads CSVEGRGSYNEQFF. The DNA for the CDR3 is TGCAGCGTTGAGGGGCGGGGGTCCTACAATGAGCAGTTCTTC.

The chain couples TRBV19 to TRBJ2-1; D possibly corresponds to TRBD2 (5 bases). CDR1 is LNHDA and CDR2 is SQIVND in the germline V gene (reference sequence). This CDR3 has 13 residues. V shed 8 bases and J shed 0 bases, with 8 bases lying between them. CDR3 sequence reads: CASSGVSYNEQFF. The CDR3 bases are TGTGCCAGTTCCGGGGTCTCCTACAATGAGCAGTTCTTC.

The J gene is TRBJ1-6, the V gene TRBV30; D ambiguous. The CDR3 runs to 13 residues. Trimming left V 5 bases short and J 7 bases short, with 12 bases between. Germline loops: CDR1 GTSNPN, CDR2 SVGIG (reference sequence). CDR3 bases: TGTGCCTGGCGGGAACGGTGGAATTCACCCCTCCACTTT. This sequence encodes CAWRERWNSPLHF. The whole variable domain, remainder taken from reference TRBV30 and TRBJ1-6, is SQTIHQWPATLVQPVGSPLSLECTVEGTSNPNLYWYRQAAGRGLQLLFYSVGIGQISSEVPQNLSASRPQDRQFILSSKKLLLSDSGFYLCAWRERWNSPLHFGNGTRLTVT.

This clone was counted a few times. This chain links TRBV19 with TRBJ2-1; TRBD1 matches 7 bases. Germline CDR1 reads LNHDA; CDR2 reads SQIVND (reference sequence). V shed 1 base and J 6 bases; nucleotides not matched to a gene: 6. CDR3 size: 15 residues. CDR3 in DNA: TGTGCCAGTAGTATAGGGACAGGTATAATCAATGAGCAGTTCTTC. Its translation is CASSIGTGIINEQFF.

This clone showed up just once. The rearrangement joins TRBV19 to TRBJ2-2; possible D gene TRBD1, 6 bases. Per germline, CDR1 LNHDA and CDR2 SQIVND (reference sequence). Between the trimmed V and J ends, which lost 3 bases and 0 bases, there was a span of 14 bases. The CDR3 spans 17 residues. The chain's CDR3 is CASSIDRSRPNTGELFF. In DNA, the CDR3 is TGTGCCAGTAGTATCGACAGGTCAAGGCCGAACACCGGGGAGCTGTTTTTT.

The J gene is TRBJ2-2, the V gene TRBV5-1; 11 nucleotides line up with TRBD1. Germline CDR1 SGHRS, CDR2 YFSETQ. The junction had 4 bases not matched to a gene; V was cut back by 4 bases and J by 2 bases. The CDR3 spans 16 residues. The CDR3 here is CASSRGQGANTGELFF. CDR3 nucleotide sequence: TGCGCCAGCAGCAGAGGACAGGGGGCTAACACCGGGGAGCTGTTTTTT.

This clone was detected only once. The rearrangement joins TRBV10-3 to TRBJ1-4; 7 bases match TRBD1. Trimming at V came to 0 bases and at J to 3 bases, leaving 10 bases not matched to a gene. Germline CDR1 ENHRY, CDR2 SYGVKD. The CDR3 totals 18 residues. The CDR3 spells CAISESEETGTPNEKLFF. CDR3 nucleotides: TGTGCCATCAGTGAGTCAGAAGAGACAGGGACCCCTAATGAAAAACTGTTTTTT.

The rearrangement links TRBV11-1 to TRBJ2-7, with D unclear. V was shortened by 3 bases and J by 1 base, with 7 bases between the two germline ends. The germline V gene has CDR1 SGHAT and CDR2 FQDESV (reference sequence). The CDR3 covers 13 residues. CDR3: CASSLARSYEQYF. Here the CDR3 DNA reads TGTGCCAGCAGCTTGGCCAGATCCTACGAGCAGTACTTC. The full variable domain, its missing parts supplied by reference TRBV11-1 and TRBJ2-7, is EAEVAQSPRYKITEKSQAVAFWCDPISGHATLYWYRQILGQGPELLVQFQDESVVDDSQLPKDRFSAERLKGVDSTLKIQPAELGDSAMYLCASSLARSYEQYFGPGTRLTVT.

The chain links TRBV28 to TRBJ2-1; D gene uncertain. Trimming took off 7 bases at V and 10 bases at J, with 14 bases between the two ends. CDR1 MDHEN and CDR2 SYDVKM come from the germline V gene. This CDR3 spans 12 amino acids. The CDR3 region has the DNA TGTGCCAGCACCGTACTGGGCCAAGAGCAGTTCTTC. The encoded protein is CASTVLGQEQFF.

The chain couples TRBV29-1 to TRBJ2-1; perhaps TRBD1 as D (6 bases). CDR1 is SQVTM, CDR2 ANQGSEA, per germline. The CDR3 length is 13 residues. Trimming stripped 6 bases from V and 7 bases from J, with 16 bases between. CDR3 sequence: CSVVKGVNNEQFF. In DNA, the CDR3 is TGCAGCGTCGTGAAGGGGGTCAATAATGAGCAGTTCTTC.

The CDR3 sequence: CASSLSSGRVEQYF. Written as DNA, the CDR3 is TGTGCCAGCAGTTTATCGAGCGGGAGGGTCGAGCAGTACTTC. V usage is TRBV28 and J usage is TRBJ2-7; 10 bases fit TRBD2. Trimming cost V 1 base and J 6 bases; bases outside gene matches: 3. Germline V gene sequence: CDR1 MDHEN, CDR2 SYDVKM. This CDR3 comprises 14 residues. The full variable domain, completed using reference TRBV28 and TRBJ2-7, is DVKVTQSSRYLVKRTGEKVFLECVQDMDHENMFWYRQDPGLGLRLIYFSYDVKMKEKGDIPEGYSVSREKKERFSLILESASTNQTSMYLCASSLSSGRVEQYFGPGTRLTVT.

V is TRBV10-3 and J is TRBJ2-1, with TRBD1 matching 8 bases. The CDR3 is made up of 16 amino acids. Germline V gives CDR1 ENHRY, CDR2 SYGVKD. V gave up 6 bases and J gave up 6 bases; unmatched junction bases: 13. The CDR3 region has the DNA TGTGCCATCAGCGGAACCACAGGGGGAAAGACCAATGAGCAGTTCTTC. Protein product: CAISGTTGGKTNEQFF.

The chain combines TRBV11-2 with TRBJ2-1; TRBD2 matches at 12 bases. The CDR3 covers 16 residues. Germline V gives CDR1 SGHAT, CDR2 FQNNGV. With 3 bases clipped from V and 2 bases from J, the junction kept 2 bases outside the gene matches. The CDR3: CASSFWTSGTYNEQFF. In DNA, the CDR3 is TGTGCCAGCAGCTTTTGGACTAGCGGGACCTACAATGAGCAGTTCTTC. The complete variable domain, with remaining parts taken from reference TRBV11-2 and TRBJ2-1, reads EAGVAQSPRYKIIEKRQSVAFWCNPISGHATLYWYQQILGQGPKLLIQFQNNGVVDDSQLPKDRFSAERLKGVDSTLKIQPAKLEDSAVYLCASSFWTSGTYNEQFFGPGTRLTVL.

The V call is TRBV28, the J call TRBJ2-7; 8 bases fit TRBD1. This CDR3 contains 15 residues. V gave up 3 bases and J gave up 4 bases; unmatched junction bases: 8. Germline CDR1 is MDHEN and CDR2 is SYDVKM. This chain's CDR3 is CASSFLQGGPYEQYF. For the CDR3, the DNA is TGTGCCAGCAGTTTTCTACAGGGGGGCCCTTACGAGCAGTACTTC. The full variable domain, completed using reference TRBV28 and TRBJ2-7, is DVKVTQSSRYLVKRTGEKVFLECVQDMDHENMFWYRQDPGLGLRLIYFSYDVKMKEKGDIPEGYSVSREKKERFSLILESASTNQTSMYLCASSFLQGGPYEQYFGPGTRLTVT.

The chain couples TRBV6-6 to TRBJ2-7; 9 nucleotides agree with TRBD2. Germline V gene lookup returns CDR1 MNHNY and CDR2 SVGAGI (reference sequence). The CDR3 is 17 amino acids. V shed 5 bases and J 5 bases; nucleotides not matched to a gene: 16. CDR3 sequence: CASSRNYFGTSNHEQYF. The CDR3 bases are TGTGCCAGCAGTCGTAATTATTTCGGGACTAGCAACCACGAGCAGTACTTC.

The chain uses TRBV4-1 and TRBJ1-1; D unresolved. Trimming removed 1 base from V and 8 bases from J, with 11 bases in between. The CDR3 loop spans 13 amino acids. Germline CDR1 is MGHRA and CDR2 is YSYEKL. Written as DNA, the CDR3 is TGCGCCAGCAGCCAAGGTAGTCCGGGAGAAGCTTTCTTT. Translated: CASSQGSPGEAFF.